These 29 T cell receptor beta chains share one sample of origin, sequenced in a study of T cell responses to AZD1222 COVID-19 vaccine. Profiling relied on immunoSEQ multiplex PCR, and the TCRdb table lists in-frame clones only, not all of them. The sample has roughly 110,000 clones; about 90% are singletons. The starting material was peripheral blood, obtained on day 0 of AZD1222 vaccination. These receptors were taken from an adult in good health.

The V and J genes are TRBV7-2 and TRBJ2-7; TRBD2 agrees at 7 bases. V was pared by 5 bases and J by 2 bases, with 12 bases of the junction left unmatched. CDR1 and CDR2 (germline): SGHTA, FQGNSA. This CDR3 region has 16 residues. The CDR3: CASSGGSPRLTYEQYF. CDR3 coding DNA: TGTGCCAGCAGCGGCGGGAGCCCCCGCCTTACCTACGAGCAGTACTTC. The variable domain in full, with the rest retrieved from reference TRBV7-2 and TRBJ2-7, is GAGVSQSPSNKVTEKGKDVELRCDPISGHTALYWYRQSLGQGLEFLIYFQGNSAPDKSGLPSDRFSAERTGGSVSTLTIQRTQQEDSAVYLCASSGGSPRLTYEQYFGPGTRLTVT.

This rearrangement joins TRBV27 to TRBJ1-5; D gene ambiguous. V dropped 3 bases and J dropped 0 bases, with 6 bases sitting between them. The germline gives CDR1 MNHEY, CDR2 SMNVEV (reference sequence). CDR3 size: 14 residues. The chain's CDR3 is CASSFTDSNQPQHF. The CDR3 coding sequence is TGTGCCAGCAGTTTCACCGATAGCAATCAGCCCCAGCATTTT.

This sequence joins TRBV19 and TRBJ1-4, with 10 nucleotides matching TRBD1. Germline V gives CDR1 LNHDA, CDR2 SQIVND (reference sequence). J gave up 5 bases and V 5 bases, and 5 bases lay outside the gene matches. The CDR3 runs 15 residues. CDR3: CASSFPGQGNEKLFF. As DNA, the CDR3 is TGTGCCAGTAGTTTTCCGGGACAGGGGAATGAAAAACTGTTTTTT.

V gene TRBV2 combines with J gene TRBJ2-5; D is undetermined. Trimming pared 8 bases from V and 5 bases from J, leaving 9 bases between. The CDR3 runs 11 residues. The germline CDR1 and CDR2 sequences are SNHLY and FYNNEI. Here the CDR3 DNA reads TGTGCCAGCGGTCCCGGGGAGACCCAGTACTTC. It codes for CASGPGETQYF.

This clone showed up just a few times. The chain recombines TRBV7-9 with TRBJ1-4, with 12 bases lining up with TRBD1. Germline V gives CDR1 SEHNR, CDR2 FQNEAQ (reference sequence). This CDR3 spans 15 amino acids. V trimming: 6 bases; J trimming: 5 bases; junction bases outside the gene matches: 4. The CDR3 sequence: CASRGTGGRNEKLFF. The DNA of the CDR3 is TGTGCCAGCAGGGGGACAGGGGGCAGAAATGAAAAACTGTTTTTT.

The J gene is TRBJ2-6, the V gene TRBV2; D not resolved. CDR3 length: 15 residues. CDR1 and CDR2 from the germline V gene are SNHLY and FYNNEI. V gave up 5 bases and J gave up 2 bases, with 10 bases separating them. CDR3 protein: CASSRLLAGANVLTF. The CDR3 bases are TGTGCCAGCAGTCGACTTTTGGCTGGGGCCAACGTCCTGACTTTC.

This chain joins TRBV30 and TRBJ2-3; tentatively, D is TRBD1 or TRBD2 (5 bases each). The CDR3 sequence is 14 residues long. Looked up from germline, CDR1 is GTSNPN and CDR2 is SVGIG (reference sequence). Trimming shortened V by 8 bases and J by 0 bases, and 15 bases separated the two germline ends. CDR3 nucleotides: TGTGCCCACACCCGGGACGTTAGCACAGATACGCAGTATTTT. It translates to CAHTRDVSTDTQYF.

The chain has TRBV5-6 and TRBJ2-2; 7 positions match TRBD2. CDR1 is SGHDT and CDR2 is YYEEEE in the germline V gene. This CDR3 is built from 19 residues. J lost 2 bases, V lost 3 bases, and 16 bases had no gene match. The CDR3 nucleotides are TGTGCCAGCAGCTGGGGTACGGGAGGCCGATCGAAAAACACCGGGGAGCTGTTTTTT. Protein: CASSWGTGGRSKNTGELFF.

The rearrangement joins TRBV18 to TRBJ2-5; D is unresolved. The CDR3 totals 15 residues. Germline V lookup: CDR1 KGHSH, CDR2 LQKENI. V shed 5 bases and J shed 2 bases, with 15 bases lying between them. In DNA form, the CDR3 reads TGTGCCAGCTCAAGGTCAATCACAGAACAAGAGACCCAGTACTTC. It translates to CASSRSITEQETQYF.

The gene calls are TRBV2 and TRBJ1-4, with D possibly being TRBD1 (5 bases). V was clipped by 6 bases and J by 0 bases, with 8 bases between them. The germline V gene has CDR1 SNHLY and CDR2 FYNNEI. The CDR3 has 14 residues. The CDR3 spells CASRGDTTNEKLFF. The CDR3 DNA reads TGTGCCAGCAGAGGGGATACAACTAATGAAAAACTGTTTTTT.

CDR3 DNA: TGTGCCAGCAGCTTTTCGGGTAATCAGCCCCAGCATTTT. It encodes CASSFSGNQPQHF. The chain uses TRBV14 and TRBJ1-5, with D hard to call. The CDR3 totals 13 residues. Trimming removed 5 bases from V and 4 bases from J, with 9 bases in between. CDR1 and CDR2 (germline): SGHDN, FVKESK.

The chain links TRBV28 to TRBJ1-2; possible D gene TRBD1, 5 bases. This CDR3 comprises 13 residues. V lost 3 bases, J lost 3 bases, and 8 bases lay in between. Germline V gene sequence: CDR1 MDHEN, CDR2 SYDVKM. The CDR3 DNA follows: TGTGCCAGCAGTTTGGGACGGGACTATGGCTACACCTTC. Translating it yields CASSLGRDYGYTF.

The CDR3 region has the DNA TGTGCCAGTAGTCCCCGGACCGAAACCTACGAGCAGTACTTC. Its protein product is CASSPRTETYEQYF. This sequence joins TRBV19 and TRBJ2-7; no clear D. Trimming cost V 5 bases and J 2 bases, with 13 bases left between them. Germline CDR1 reads LNHDA; CDR2 reads SQIVND (reference sequence). The CDR3 runs to 14 residues.

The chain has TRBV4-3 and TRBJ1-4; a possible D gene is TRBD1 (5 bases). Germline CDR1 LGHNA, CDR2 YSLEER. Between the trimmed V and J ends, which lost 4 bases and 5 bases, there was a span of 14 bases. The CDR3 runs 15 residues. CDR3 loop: CASSLSGRENEKLFF. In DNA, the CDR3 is TGCGCCAGCAGCCTCTCGGGCAGGGAAAATGAAAAACTGTTTTTT.

The CDR3: CASSQSGDRGLGYTF. The CDR3 DNA reads TGCGCCAGCAGCCAATCCGGGGACAGGGGGCTCGGCTACACCTTC. The gene calls are TRBV5-1 and TRBJ1-2; 12 bases are shared with TRBD1. Trimming at V came to 4 bases and at J to 8 bases, leaving 9 bases not matched to a gene. The CDR3 contains 15 residues. Per germline, CDR1 SGHRS and CDR2 YFSETQ.

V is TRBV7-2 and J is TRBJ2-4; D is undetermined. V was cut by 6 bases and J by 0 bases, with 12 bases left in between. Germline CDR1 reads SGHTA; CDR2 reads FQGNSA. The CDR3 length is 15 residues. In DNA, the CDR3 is TGTGCCAGCAGTCCAAGGGTGGTAGCCAAAAACATTCAGTACTTC. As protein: CASSPRVVAKNIQYF.

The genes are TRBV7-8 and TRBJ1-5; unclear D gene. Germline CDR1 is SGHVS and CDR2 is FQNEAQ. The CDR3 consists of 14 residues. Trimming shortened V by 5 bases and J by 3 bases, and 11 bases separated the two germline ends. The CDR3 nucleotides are TGTGCCAGCAGCCTGGAGAGTTTCAATCAGCCCCAGCATTTT. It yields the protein CASSLESFNQPQHF.

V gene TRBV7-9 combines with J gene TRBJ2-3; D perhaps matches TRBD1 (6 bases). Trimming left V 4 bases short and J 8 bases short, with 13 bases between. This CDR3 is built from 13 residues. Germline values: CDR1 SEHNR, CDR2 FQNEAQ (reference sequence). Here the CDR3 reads CASSSQGRGTQYF. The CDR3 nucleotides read TGTGCCAGCAGCTCACAGGGTAGGGGTACGCAGTATTTT. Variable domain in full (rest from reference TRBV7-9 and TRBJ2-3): DTGVSQNPRHKITKRGQNVTFRCDPISEHNRLYWYRQTLGQGPEFLTYFQNEAQLEKSRLLSDRFSAERPKGSFSTLEIQRTEQGDSAMYLCASSSQGRGTQYFGPGTRLTVL.

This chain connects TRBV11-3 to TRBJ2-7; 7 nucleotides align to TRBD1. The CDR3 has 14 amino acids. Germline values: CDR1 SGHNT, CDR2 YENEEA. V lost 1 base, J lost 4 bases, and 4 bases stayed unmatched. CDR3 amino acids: CASSLADRVYEQYF. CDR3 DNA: TGTGCCAGCAGCTTAGCCGACAGGGTATACGAGCAGTACTTC.

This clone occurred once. The CDR3 sequence: CASNTHGGSYYGYTF. The CDR3 DNA is TGTGCCAGCAACACCCACGGGGGTAGTTACTATGGCTACACCTTC. This sequence joins TRBV27 and TRBJ1-2, with D possibly TRBD1 on 5 matching bases. Deletions cut 7 bases from V and 3 bases from J, with 18 bases between. There are 15 residues in the CDR3. The V gene's germline CDR1 is MNHEY and CDR2 SMNVEV (reference sequence).

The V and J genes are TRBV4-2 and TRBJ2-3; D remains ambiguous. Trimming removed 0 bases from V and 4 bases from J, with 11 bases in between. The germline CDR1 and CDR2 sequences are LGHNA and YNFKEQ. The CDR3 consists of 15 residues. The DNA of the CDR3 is TGTGCCAGCAGCCAAGACGGCTTTGCGGCAGATACGCAGTATTTT. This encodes CASSQDGFAADTQYF.

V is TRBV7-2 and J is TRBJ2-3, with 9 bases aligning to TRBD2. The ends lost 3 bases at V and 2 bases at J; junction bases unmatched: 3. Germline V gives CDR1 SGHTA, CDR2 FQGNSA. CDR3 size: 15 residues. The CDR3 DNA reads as TGTGCCAGCAGCTTCCTAGCGGGGTACACAGATACGCAGTATTTT. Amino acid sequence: CASSFLAGYTDTQYF.

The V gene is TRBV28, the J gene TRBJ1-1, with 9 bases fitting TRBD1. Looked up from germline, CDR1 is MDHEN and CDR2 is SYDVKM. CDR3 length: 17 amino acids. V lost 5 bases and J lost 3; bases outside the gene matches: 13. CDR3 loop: CASSKGTGKGIDTEAFF. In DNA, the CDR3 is TGTGCCAGCAGTAAGGGGACAGGGAAAGGTATCGACACTGAAGCTTTCTTT.

The CDR3 is CASSVQGVYNSPLHF. The CDR3 nucleotides read TGTGCCAGCAGCGTACAGGGCGTATATAATTCACCCCTCCACTTT. This sequence joins TRBV5-6 and TRBJ1-6; D perhaps matches TRBD1 (6 bases). The V end was cut by 4 bases, the J end by 4 bases, with 12 bases between. The CDR3 contains 15 residues. In germline, CDR1 is SGHDT, CDR2 YYEEEE.

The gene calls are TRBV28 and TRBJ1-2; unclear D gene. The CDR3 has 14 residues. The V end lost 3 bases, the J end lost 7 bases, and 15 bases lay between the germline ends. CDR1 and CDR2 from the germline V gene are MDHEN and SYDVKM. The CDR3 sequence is CASSFPPSLPGYTF. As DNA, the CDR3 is TGTGCCAGCAGTTTCCCGCCATCGCTACCTGGCTACACCTTC.

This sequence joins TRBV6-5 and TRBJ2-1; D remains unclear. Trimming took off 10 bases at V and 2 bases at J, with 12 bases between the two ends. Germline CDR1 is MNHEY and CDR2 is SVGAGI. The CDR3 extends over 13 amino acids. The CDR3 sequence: CATERDPYNEQFF. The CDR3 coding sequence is TGTGCCACCGAGCGCGACCCCTACAATGAGCAGTTCTTC.

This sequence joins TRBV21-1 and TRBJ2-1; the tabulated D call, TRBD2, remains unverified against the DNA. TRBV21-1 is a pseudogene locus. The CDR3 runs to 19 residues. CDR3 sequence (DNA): TGTGCCAGCAGCAACGTGGGGGAGGTCAACCTTTCTAGGAAAGGTGAGCAGTTCTTC. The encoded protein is CASSNVGEVNLSRKGEQFF.

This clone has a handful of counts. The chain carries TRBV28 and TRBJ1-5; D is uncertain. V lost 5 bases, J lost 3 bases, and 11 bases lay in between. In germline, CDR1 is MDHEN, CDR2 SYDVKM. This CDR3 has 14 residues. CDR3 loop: CASSTNGPNQPQHF. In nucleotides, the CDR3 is TGTGCCAGCAGTACCAACGGTCCCAATCAGCCCCAGCATTTT. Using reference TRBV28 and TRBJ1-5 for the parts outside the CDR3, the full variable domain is DVKVTQSSRYLVKRTGEKVFLECVQDMDHENMFWYRQDPGLGLRLIYFSYDVKMKEKGDIPEGYSVSREKKERFSLILESASTNQTSMYLCASSTNGPNQPQHFGDGTRLSIL.

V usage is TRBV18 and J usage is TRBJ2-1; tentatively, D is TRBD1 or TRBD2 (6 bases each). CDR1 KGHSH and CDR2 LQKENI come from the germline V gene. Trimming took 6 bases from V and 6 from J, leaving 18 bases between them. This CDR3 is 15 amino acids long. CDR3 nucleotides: TGTGCCAGCTCCCCGGGGGCGGAAGGACTCAATGAGCAGTTCTTC. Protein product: CASSPGAEGLNEQFF.